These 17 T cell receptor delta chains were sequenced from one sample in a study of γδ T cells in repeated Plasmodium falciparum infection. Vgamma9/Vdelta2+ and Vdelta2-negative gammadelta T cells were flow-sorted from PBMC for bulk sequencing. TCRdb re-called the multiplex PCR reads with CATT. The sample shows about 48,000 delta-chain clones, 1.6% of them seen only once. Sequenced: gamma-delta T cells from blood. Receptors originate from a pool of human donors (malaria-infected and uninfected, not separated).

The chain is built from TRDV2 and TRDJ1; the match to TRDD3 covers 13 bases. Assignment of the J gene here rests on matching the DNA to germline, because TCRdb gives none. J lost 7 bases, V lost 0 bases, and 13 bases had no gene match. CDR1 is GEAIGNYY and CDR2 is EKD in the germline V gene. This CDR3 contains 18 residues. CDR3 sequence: CACDTLLGDTRTPTKLIF. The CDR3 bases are TGTGCCTGTGACACCCTACTGGGGGATACGCGAACCCCCACTAAACTCATCTTT.

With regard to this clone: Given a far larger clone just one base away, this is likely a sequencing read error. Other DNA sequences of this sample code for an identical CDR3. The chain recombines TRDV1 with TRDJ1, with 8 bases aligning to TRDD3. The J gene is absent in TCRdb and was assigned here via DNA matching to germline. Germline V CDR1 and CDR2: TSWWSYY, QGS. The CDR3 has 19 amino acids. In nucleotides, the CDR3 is TGTGCTCTTGGGGAACTATCCTACCAGGGGGATAGCTACACCGACAAACTCATCTTT. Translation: CALGELSYQGDSYTDKLIF.

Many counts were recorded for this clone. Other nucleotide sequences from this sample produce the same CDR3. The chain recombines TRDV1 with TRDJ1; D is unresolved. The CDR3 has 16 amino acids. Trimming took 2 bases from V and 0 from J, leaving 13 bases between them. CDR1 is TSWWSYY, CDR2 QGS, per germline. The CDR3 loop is CALGEEPPTYTDKLIF. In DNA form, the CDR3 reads TGTGCTCTTGGGGAAGAGCCCCCAACGTACACCGATAAACTCATCTTT.

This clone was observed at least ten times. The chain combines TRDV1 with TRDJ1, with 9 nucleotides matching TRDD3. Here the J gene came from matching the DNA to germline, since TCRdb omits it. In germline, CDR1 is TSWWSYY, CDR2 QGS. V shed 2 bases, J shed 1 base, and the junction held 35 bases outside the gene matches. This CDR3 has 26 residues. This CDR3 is CALGEGNGRSKRQYWGKPRLTDKLIF. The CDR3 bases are TGTGCTCTTGGGGAAGGAAACGGCAGGAGTAAAAGACAGTACTGGGGGAAACCCCGCCTCACCGATAAACTCATCTTT.

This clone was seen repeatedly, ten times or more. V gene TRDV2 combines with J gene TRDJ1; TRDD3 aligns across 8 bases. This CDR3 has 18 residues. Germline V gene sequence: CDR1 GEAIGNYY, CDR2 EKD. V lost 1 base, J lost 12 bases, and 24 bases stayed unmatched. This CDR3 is CACDTLSPGDKGGQKVIF. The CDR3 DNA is TGTGCCTGTGACACGTTGAGTCCGGGGGATAAAGGGGGTCAGAAGGTCATCTTT.

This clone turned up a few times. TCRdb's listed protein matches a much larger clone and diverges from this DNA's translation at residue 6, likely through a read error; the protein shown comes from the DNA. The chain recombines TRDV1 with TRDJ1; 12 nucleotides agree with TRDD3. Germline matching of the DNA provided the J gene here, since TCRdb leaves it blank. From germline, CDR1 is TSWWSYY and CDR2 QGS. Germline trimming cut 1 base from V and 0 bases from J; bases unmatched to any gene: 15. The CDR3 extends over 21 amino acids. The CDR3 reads CALGEPTSWGIRSGDTDKLIF. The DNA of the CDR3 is TGTGCTCTTGGGGAACCAACATCCTGGGGGATACGTTCAGGGGACACCGATAAACTCATCTTT.

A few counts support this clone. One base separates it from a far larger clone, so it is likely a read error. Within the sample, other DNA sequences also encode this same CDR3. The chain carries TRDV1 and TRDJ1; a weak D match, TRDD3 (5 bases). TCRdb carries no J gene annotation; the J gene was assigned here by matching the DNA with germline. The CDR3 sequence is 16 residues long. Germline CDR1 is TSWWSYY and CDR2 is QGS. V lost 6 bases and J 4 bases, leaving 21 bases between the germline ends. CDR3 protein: CALGRATLGDNDKLIF. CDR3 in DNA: TGTGCTCTTGGTAGGGCTACTCTAGGGGACAACGATAAACTCATCTTT.

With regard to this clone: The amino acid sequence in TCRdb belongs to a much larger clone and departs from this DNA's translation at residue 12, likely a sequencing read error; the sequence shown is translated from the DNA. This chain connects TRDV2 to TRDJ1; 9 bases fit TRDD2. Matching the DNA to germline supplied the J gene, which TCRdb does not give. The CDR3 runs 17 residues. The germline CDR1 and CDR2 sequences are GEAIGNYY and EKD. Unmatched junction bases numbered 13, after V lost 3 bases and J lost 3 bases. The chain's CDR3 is CACDPLPTVKGADKLIF. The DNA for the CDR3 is TGTGCCTGTGACCCCCTTCCTACCGTTAAGGGTGCCGATAAACTCATCTTT.

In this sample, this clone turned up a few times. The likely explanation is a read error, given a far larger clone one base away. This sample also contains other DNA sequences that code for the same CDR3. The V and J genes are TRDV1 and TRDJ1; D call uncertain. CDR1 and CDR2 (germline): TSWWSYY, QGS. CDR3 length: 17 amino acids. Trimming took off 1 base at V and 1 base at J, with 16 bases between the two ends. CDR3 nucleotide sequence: TGTGCTCTTGGGGAACGTACATTAGGGTTCCCCACCGATAAACTCATCTTT. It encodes CALGERTLGFPTDKLIF.

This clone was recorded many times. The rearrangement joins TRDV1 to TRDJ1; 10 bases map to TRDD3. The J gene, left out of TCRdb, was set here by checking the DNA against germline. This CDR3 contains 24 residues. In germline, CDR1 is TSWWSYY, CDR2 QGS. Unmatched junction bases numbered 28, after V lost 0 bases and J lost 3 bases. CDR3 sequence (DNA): TGTGCTCTTGGGGAACTGTACGGTCCGCCTTTCCTACGTACTGGGGGATTCGTCGCCGATAAACTCATCTTT. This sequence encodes CALGELYGPPFLRTGGFVADKLIF.

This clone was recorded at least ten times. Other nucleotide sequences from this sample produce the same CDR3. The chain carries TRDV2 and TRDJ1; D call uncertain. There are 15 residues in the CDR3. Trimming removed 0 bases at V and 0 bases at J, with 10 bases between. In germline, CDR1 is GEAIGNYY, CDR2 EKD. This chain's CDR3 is CACDTVGTYTDKLIF. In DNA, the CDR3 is TGTGCCTGTGACACCGTAGGAACGTACACCGATAAACTCATCTTT.

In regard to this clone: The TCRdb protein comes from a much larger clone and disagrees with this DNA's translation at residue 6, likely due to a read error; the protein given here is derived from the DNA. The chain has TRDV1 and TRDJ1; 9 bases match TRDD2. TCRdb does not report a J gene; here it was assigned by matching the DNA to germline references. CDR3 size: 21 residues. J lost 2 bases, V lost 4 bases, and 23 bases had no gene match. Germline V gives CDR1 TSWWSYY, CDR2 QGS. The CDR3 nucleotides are TGTGCTCTTGGGGGGCTCGCCTTCCTACGATTTACTGGGGACTATACCGATAAACTCATCTTT. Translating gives CALGGLAFLRFTGDYTDKLIF.

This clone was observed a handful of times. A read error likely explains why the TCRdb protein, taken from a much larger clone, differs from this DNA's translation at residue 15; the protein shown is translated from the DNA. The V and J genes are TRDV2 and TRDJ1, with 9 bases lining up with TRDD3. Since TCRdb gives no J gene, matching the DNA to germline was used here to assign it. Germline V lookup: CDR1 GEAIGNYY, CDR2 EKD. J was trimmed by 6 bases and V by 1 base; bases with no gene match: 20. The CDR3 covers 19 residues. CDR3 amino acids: CACDTKTYPGGLFPHKLIF. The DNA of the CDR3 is TGTGCCTGTGACACTAAAACCTACCCTGGGGGATTATTCCCGCATAAACTCATCTTT.

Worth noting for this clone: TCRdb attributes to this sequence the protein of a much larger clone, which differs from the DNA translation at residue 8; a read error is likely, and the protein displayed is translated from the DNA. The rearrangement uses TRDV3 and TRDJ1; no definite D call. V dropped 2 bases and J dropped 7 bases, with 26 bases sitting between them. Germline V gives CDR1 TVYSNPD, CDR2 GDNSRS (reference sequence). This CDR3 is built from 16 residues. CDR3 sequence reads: CAFFAGTDPGLGKLIF. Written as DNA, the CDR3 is TGTGCCTTTTTTGCGGGAACCGACCCGGGCCTCGGTAAACTCATCTTT.

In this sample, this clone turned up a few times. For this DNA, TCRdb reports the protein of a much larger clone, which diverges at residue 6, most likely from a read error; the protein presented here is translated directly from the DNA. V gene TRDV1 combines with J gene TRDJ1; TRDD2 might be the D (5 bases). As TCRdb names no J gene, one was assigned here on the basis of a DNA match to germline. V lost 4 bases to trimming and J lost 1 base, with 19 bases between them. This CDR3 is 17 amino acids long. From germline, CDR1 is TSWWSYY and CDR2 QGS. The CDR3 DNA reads TGTGCTCTTGGGGGACCCTACTTCCCCGGTATCACCGATAAACTCATCTTT. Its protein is CALGGPYFPGITDKLIF.

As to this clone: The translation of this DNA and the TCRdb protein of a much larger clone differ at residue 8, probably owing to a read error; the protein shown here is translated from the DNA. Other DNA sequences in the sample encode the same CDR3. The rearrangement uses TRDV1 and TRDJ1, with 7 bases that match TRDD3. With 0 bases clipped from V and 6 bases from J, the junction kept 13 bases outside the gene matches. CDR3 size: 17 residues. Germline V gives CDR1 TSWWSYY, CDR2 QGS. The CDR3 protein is CALGELTGTGGWNKLIF. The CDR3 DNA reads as TGTGCTCTTGGGGAACTTACAGGGACAGGGGGATGGAATAAACTCATCTTT.

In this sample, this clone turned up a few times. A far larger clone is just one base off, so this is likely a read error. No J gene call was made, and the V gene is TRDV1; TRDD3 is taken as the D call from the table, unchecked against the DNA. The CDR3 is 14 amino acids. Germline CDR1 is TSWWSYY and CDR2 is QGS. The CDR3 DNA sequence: TGTGCTCTTGGGGAGGGGTATTTCACCGATAAGCTCATCTTT. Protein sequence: CALGEGYFTDKLIF.